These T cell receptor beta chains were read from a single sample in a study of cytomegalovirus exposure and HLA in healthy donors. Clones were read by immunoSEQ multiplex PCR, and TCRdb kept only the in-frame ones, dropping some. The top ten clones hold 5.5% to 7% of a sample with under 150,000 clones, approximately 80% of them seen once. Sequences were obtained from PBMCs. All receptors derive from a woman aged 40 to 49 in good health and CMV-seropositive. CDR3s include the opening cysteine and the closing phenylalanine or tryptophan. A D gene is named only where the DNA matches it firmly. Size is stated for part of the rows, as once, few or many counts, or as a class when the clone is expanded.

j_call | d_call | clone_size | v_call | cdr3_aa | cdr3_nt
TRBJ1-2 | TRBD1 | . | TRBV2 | CASERDRVANYGYTF | TGTGCCAGCGAACGGGACAGGGTCGCCAACTATGGCTACACCTTC
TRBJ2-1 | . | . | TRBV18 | CASSPLANEQFF | TGTGCCAGCTCACCACTAGCCAATGAGCAGTTCTTC
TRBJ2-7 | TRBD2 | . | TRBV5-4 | CASSWGGRLGSYEQYF | TGTGCCAGCAGCTGGGGGGGACGGCTAGGATCCTACGAGCAGTACTTC
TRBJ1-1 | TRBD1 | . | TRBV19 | CASSAGQGNAEAFF | TGTGCCAGTAGCGCAGGACAGGGCAACGCTGAAGCTTTCTTT
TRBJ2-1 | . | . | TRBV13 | CASSLGGGRLYNEQFF | TGTGCCAGCAGCTTAGGGGGAGGAAGACTCTACAATGAGCAGTTCTTC
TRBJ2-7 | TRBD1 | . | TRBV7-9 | CSSSLGLTGFEDEQYF | TGTTCCAGCAGCTTAGGCCTGACAGGGTTTGAGGACGAGCAGTACTTC
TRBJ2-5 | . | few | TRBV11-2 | CASSSQGGTQYF | TGTGCCAGCAGCAGCCAAGGGGGGACCCAGTACTTC
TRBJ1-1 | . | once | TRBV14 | CASSGTPAMNTEAFF | TGTGCCAGCAGCGGGACTCCGGCCATGAACACTGAAGCTTTCTTT
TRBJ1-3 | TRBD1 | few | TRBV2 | CASKGGNSGNTIYF | TGTGCCAGCAAAGGGGGCAACTCTGGAAACACCATATATTTT
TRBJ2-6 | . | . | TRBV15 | CATSRGQSGANVLTF | TGTGCCACCAGCAGAGGGCAATCTGGGGCCAACGTCCTGACTTTC
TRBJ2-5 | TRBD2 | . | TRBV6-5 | CASSGWTSGSETQYF | TGTGCCAGCAGTGGTTGGACTAGCGGGAGCGAGACCCAGTACTTC
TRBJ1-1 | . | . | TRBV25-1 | CASSQGGTEAFF | TGTGCCAGCTCCCAGGGCGGCACTGAAGCTTTCTTT
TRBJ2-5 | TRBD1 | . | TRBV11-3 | CASSPRTGGEGLQETQYF | TGTGCCAGCAGCCCCCGGACAGGGGGCGAGGGTTTACAAGAGACCCAGTACTTC
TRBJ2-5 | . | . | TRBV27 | CASRWGGAGEQYF | TGTGCCAGCAGATGGGGGGGGGCGGGGGAGCAGTACTTC
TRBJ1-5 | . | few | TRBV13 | CASSFHGLNQPQHF | TGTGCCAGCAGCTTCCACGGACTTAATCAGCCCCAGCATTTT
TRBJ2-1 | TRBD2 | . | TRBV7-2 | CASSRAGGGEQFF | TGTGCCAGCAGCAGAGCGGGAGGGGGGGAGCAGTTCTTC
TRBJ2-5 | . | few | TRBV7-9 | CASLIQGGETQYF | TGTGCCAGCCTTATCCAGGGAGGAGAGACCCAGTACTTC
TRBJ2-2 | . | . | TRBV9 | CASSLYTGELFF | TGTGCCAGCAGCCTTTACACCGGGGAGCTGTTTTTT
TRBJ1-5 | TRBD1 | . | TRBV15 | CATSRDRQGWQPQHF | TGTGCCACCAGCAGAGATAGACAGGGGTGGCAGCCCCAGCATTTT
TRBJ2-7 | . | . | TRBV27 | CASSSPGASYEQYF | TGTGCCAGCAGTTCCCCGGGAGCCTCCTACGAGCAGTACTTC
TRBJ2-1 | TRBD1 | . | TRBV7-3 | CASSFTGGNEQFF | TGTGCCAGCAGCTTTACAGGGGGCAATGAGCAGTTCTTC
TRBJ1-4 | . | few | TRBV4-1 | CASSRETGSTNEKLFF | TGCGCCAGCAGCCGGGAGACAGGCTCAACTAATGAAAAACTGTTTTTT
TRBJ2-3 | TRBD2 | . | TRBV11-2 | CASSLGGRAADTQYF | TGTGCCAGCAGCTTAGGCGGGAGGGCCGCCGATACGCAGTATTTT
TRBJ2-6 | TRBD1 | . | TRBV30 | CAWSVWGQGNSGANVLTF | TGTGCCTGGAGTGTATGGGGACAGGGTAACTCTGGGGCCAACGTCCTGACTTTC
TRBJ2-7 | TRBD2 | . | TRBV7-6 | CASSRGLAASYEQYF | TGTGCCAGCAGCCGGGGACTAGCGGCCTCCTACGAGCAGTACTTC
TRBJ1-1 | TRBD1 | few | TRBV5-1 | CASSSGGGSNTEAFF | TGCGCCAGCAGCTCTGGAGGGGGCTCGAACACTGAAGCTTTCTTT
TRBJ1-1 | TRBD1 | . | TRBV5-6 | CASSWDRVTEAFF | TGTGCCAGCAGCTGGGACAGGGTAACTGAAGCTTTCTTT
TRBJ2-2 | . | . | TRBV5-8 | CASSLTSRTSRYTGELFF | TGTGCCAGCAGCCTGACAAGTCGTACTAGTAGGTACACCGGGGAGCTGTTTTTT
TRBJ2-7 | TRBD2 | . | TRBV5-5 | CASSLGLAGFHEQYF | TGTGCCAGCAGCTTGGGACTAGCGGGATTCCACGAGCAGTACTTC